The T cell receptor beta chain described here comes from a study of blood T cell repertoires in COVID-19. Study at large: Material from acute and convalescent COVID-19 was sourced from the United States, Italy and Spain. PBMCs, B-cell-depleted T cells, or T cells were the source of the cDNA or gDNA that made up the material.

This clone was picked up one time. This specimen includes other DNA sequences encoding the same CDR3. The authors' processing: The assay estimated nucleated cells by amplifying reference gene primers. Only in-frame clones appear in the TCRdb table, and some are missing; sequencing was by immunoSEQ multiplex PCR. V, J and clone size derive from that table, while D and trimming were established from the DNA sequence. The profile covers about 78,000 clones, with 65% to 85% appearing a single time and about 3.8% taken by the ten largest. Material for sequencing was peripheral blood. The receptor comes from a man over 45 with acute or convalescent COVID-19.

The CDR3 coding sequence is TGTGCCAGCAGCTTTCAGGGTAACACTGAAGCTTTCTTT. Translating gives CASSFQGNTEAFF. The chain joins TRBV7-2 to TRBJ1-1; TRBD1 is a possible D gene (5 bases). V was shortened by 3 bases and J by 2 bases, with 7 bases between the two germline ends. The CDR3 is 13 amino acids. Germline values: CDR1 SGHTA, CDR2 FQGNSA.